The 7 T cell receptor beta chains in this list originate from one sample, sequenced in a study of tumor-infiltrating lymphocytes in primary liver carcinoma. The tissue used was unsorted bulk material of about 20-33 mg. RNA and DNA were co-extracted from it with the AllPrep DNA/RNA mini kit. Total RNA (around 0.45 ug) served as template for TCR beta cDNA synthesis primed by a constant-region primer. Slightly modified ARM-PCR with three nested multiplex PCR rounds yielded TCR beta libraries. Investigators reported that the first two PCR rounds, at 10 cycles each, used TRBV1-TRBV30 forward primers with a C-beta reverse primer. One entry per CDR3 protein results from TCRdb running MiXCR on the multiplex PCR reads. There are more than 45,000 distinct CDR3 sequences in the sample; around 82% occur only once, and less than 25% lies in the top ten. Source material: liver tumor tissue from sampling region 5. Regarding subset: tumor region T5, tumor centre. Receptor source: a man between 35 and 55 years old with primary liver carcinoma and hepatitis B virus infection.

Comments on this clonotype: Relative to the germline gene, one junction end is altered; a read error may explain this. The rearrangement links TRBV30 to TRBJ2-1; 10 bases align to TRBD1. Germline V gives CDR1 GTSNPN, CDR2 SVGIG (reference sequence). The CDR3 runs 17 residues. The CDR3 DNA sequence: TGTGCTTGGAGTGTCCGAGGACAGGGGGTATCCTACAATGAGCAGTTCTTC. Its translation: CAWSVRGQGVSYNEQFF.

Concerning this clonotype itself: Compared with germline, one end of the junction differs, possibly owing to a read error. This chain uses TRBV29-1 with TRBJ1-1; D possibly corresponds to TRBD1 (6 bases). The CDR3 totals 14 residues. From germline, CDR1 is SQVTM and CDR2 ANQGSEA. The DNA of the CDR3 is TGCAACGGAAGACGGGGGCAGCTGAACACTGAAGCATTCTTT. Its protein is CNGRRGQLNTEAFF.

This clonotype came up once. The CDR3 does not close with the conserved phenylalanine or tryptophan, likely indicating a read error. The chain joins TRBV29-1 to TRBJ1-1, with D possibly matching TRBD1 (5 bases). The V gene's germline CDR1 is SQVTM and CDR2 ANQGSEA. CDR3 length: 15 amino acids. Trimming stripped 4 bases from V and 4 bases from J, with 19 bases between. The CDR3 bases are TGCAGCGTTGCGGCAGGGCGGGGAATGAGCACTGAAGCTTTCTAT. This sequence encodes CSVAAGRGMSTEAFY.

About this clonotype itself: Because the CDR3 is missing its conserved closing phenylalanine or tryptophan, this is likely a read error. This sequence joins TRBV6-1 and TRBJ1-2; D is perhaps TRBD1 (5 bases). The V gene's germline CDR1 is MNHNS and CDR2 SASEGT. The CDR3 length is 15 residues. The V gene lost 6 bases and the J gene lost 10 bases, with 24 bases spanning the gap. As DNA, the CDR3 is TGTGCCAGCAGCGAGAGCGCCGAGGGGTACGATGACTACACCTCC. This translates into CASSESAEGYDDYTS.

The genes are TRBV29-1 and TRBJ2-7; possibly TRBD2 for D (5 bases). Trimming removed 8 bases from V and 6 bases from J, with 23 bases in between. The germline CDR1 and CDR2 sequences are SQVTM and ANQGSEA. This CDR3 is built from 14 residues. CDR3 nucleotides: TGCAGCATACAAGTTACGGGGAGCGAGGGCGAGCAGTACTTC. Translation gives CSIQVTGSEGEQYF.

This clonotype occurred many times. V is TRBV2 and J is TRBJ2-6; weak D call: TRBD1 (6 bases). This CDR3 has 12 residues. Trimming removed 8 bases at V and 15 bases at J, with 17 bases between. Germline values: CDR1 SNHLY, CDR2 FYNNEI. Here the CDR3 DNA reads TGTGCCAGCGGATTAGGGGGAGACGGCCTGACTTTC. Translated: CASGLGGDGLTF.

This clonotype is labeled medium-sized. The rearrangement joins TRBV4-3 to TRBJ2-7; 9 nucleotides agree with TRBD1. V was pared by 0 bases and J by 4 bases, with 10 bases of the junction left unmatched. Per germline, CDR1 LGHNA and CDR2 YSLEER. This CDR3 comprises 17 residues. The DNA of the CDR3 is TGCGCCAGCAGCCAAGAAGCACCCGGGACAGGGCGGTACGAGCAGTACTTC. Its translation: CASSQEAPGTGRYEQYF.